This TCR beta chain was sequenced during a study of T cell changes during pregnancy in multiple sclerosis. This clone was seen more than once but under ten times. Only in-frame clones appear in the TCRdb table, and some are missing; sequencing was by immunoSEQ multiplex PCR. The sample lists roughly 46,000 clones; 90% to 95% were seen once. CDR1 LNHNV and CDR2 YYDKDF come from the germline V gene (reference sequence). The CDR3 contains 15 residues. V lost 0 bases and J lost 6; bases outside the gene matches: 4. This sequence joins TRBV15 and TRBJ1-4; 7 nucleotides line up with TRBD1. The TCR was taken from a female donor with multiple sclerosis, enrolled in a pregnancy study. This sample comprised peripheral blood, obtained in the third trimester of pregnancy. The CDR3 loop is CATSRDLGTDEKLFF. DNA of the CDR3: TGTGCCACCAGCAGAGATTTAGGGACAGATGAAAAACTGTTTTTT. Complete variable domain (other parts from reference TRBV15 and TRBJ1-4): DAMVIQNPRYQVTQFGKPVTLSCSQTLNHNVMYWYQQKSSQAPKLLFHYYDKDFNNEADTPDNFQSRRPNTSFCFLDIRSPGLGDTAMYLCATSRDLGTDEKLFFGSGTQLSVL.